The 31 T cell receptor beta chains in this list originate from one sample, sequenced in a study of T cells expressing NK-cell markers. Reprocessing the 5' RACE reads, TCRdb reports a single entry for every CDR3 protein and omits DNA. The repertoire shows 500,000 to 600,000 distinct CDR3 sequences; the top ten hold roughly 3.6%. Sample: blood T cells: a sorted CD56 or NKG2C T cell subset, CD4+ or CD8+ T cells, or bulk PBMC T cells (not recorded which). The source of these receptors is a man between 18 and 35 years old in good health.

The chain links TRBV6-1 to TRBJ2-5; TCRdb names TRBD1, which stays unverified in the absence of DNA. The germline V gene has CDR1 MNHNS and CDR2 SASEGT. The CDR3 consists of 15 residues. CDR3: CASSWSVGARETQYF.

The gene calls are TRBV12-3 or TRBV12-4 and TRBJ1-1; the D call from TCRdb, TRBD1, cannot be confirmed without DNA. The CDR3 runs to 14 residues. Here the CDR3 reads CASSHGRQGVGAFF.

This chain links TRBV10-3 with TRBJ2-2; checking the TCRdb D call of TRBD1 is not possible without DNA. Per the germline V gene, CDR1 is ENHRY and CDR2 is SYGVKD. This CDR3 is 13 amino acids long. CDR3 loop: CAIWTGGRGELFF.

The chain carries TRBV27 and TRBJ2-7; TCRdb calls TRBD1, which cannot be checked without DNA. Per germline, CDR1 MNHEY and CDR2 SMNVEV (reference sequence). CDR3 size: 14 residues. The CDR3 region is CASSLGAPAYEQYF.

This chain's CDR3 is CASSLGVLGFTSGSTDTQYF. The rearrangement links TRBV5-1 to TRBJ2-3; TCRdb's assignment of TRBD2 cannot be checked, as there is no DNA. CDR1 is SGHRS and CDR2 is YFSETQ in the germline V gene. There are 20 residues in the CDR3.

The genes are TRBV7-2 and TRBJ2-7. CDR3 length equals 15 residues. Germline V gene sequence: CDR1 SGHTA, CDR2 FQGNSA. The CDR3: CASSFGQSITYEQYF.

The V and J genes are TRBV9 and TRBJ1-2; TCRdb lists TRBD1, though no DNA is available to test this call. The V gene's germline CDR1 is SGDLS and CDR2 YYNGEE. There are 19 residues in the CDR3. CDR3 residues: CASSVFSQTAAGTYYGYTF.

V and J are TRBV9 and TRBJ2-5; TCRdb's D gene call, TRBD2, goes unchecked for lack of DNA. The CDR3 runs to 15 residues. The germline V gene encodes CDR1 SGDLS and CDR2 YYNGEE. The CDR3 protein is CASSHKLALWETQYF.

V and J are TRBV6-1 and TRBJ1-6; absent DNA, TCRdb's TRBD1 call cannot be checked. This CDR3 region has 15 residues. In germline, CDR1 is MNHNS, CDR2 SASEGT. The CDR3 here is CASSRGQGADSPLHF.

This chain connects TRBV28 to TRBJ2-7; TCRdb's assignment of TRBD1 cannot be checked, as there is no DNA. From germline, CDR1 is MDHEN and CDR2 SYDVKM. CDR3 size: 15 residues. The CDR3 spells CASSLGQGVTYEQYF.

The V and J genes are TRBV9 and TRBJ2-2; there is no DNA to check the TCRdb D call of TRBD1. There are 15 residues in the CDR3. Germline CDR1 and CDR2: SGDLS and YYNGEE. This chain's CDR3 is CASSQTGQNTGELFF.

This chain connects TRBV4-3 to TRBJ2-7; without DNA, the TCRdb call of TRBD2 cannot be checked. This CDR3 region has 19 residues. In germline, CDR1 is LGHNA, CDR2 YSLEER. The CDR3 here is CASSQEGGTSGSFSHEQYF.

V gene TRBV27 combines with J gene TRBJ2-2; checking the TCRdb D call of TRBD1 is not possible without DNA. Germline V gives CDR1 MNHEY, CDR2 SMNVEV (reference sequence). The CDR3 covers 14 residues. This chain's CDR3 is CASSFSGATGELFF.

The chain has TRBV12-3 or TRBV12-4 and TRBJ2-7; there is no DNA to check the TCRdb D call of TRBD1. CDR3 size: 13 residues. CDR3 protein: CASRHKGGTEQYF.

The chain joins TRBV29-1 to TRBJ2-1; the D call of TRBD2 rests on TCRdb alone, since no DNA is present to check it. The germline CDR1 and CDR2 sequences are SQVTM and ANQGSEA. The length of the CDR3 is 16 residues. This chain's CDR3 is CSVAPPGTFFYNEQFF.

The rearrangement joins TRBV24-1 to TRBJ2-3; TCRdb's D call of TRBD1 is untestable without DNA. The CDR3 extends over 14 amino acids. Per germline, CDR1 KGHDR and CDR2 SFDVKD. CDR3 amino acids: CATSDPGTSDTQYF.

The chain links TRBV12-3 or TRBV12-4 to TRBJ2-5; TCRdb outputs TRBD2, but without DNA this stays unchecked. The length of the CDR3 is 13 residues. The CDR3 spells CASSPGRPGAQYF.

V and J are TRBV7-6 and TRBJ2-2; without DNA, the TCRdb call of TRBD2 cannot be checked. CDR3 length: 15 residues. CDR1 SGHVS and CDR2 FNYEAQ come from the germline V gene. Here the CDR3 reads CASNLAGGPTGELFF.

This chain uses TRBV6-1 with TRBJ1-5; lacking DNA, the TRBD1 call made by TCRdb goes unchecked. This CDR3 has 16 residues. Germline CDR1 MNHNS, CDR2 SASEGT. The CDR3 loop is CASSPLRTGGRQPQHF.

CDR3 region: CAISELQGGEQYF. This sequence joins TRBV10-3 and TRBJ2-7; TCRdb calls TRBD1, which cannot be checked without DNA. CDR1 ENHRY and CDR2 SYGVKD come from the germline V gene. The CDR3 runs 13 residues.

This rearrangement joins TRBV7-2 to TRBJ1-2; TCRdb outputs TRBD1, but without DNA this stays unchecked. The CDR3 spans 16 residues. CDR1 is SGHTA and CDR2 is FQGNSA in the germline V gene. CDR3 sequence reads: CASSLAQGGIGYGYTF.

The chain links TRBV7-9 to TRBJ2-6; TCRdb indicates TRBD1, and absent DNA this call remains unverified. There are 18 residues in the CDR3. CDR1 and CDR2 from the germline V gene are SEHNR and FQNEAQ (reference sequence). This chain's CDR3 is CASSSGGGHTSGANVLTF.

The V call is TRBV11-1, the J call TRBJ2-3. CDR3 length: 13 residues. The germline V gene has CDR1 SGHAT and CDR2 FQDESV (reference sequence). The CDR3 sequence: CASSSHTVDTQYF.

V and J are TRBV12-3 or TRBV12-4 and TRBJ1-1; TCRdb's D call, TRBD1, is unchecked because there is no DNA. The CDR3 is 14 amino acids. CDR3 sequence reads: CASKRERMNTEAFF.

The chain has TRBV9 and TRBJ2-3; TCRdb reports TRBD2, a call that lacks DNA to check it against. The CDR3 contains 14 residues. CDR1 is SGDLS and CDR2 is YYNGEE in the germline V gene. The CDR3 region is CASMVGEATDTQYF.

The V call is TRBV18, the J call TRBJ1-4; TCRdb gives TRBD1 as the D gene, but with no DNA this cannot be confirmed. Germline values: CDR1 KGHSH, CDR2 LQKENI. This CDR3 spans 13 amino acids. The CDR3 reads CASSPLRDEKLFF.

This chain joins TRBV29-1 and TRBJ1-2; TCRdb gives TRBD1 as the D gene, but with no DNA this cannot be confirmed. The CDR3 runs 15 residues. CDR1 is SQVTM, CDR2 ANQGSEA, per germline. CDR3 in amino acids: CSVSGTGDRNYGYTF.

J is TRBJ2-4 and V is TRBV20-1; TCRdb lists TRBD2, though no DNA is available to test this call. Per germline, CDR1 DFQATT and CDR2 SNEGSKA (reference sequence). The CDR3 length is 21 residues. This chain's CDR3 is CSASVTSGRGFNPLAKNIQYF.

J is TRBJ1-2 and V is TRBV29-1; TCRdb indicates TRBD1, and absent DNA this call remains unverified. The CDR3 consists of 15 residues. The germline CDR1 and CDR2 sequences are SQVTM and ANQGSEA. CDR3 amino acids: CSVVGDRGLNYGYTF.

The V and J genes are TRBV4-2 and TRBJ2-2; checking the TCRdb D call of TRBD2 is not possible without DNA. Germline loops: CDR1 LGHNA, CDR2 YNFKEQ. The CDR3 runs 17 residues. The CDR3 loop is CASSQVVWQGYTGELFF.

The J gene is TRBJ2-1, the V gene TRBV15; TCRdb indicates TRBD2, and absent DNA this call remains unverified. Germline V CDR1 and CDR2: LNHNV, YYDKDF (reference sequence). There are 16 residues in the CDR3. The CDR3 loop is CATSRPPPSGYNEQFF. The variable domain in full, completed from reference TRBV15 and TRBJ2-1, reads DAMVIQNPRYQVTQFGKPVTLSCSQTLNHNVMYWYQQKSSQAPKLLFHYYDKDFNNEADTPDNFQSRRPNTSFCFLDIRSPGLGDTAMYLCATSRPPPSGYNEQFFGPGTRLTVL.